The 11 T cell receptor beta chains presented below share a single source sample, sequenced in a study of control samples from healthy donors and cancer patients. TCRdb's table, derived via immunoSEQ multiplex PCR, lists solely in-frame clones and lacks some. This sample has 260,000 or so clones; around 80% occur once, and the top ten carry approximately 12%. The sequencing input was PBMCs. The receptors derive from an older woman with lung cancer.

J is TRBJ2-3 and V is TRBV4-1, with D perhaps being TRBD1 or TRBD2 (5 bases each). The germline V and J ends were trimmed by 4 bases and 0 bases, with 20 bases remaining between them. The CDR3 has 18 amino acids. Germline V CDR1 and CDR2: MGHRA, YSYEKL. In DNA form, the CDR3 reads TGCGCCAGCAGCCCAGGCCCCGGGACGGCTTCTAGCACAGATACGCAGTATTTT. Its translation: CASSPGPGTASSTDTQYF.

V is TRBV5-1 and J is TRBJ2-4, with 7 bases that match TRBD2. After removal of 2 bases from V and 4 bases from J, the junction contained 9 bases not matched to a gene. Germline V CDR1 and CDR2: SGHRS, YFSETQ. The CDR3 extends over 16 amino acids. The CDR3 sequence is CASSLGLGSSKNIQYF. CDR3 bases: TGCGCCAGCAGCTTAGGACTAGGATCCTCAAAAAACATTCAGTACTTC. Full variable domain (missing parts from reference TRBV5-1 and TRBJ2-4): KAGVTQTPRYLIKTRGQQVTLSCSPISGHRSVSWYQQTPGQGLQFLFEYFSETQRNKGNFPGRFSGRQFSNSRSEMNVSTLELGDSALYLCASSLGLGSSKNIQYFGAGTRLSVL.

This rearrangement joins TRBV4-1 to TRBJ1-3; D unresolved. This CDR3 is 15 amino acids long. CDR1 MGHRA and CDR2 YSYEKL come from the germline V gene. Trimming pared 2 bases from V and 1 base from J, leaving 9 bases between. The CDR3 DNA sequence: TGCGCCAGCAGCCAAACCGGGAGTTCTGGAAACACCATATATTTT. Translated: CASSQTGSSGNTIYF.

The chain recombines TRBV18 with TRBJ1-2, with D maybe TRBD1 (5 bases). In germline, CDR1 is KGHSH, CDR2 LQKENI. Trimming took off 4 bases at V and 8 bases at J, with 14 bases between the two ends. The CDR3 is 13 amino acids. This CDR3 is CASSLGRAEGYTF. As DNA, the CDR3 is TGTGCCAGCTCACTTGGCAGGGCAGAAGGCTACACCTTC.

The chain is built from TRBV19 and TRBJ2-1; 12 positions agree with TRBD2. With 5 bases clipped from V and 6 bases from J, the junction kept 8 bases outside the gene matches. Germline CDR1 reads LNHDA; CDR2 reads SQIVND (reference sequence). This CDR3 is built from 16 residues. This chain's CDR3 is CASSPPTSGSINEQFF. DNA of the CDR3: TGTGCCAGTAGTCCCCCGACTAGCGGGAGTATCAATGAGCAGTTCTTC. The whole variable domain, filled in from reference TRBV19 and TRBJ2-1, reads DGGITQSPKYLFRKEGQNVTLSCEQNLNHDAMYWYRQDPGQGLRLIYYSQIVNDFQKGDIAEGYSVSREKKESFPLTVTSAQKNPTAFYLCASSPPTSGSINEQFFGPGTRLTVL.

The V call is TRBV9, the J call TRBJ2-7; a possible D gene is TRBD2 (5 bases). The germline gives CDR1 SGDLS, CDR2 YYNGEE. CDR3 length: 13 residues. V was cut by 2 bases and J by 4 bases, with 10 bases left in between. The chain's CDR3 is CASSVGLQYEQYF. The CDR3 DNA reads as TGTGCCAGCAGCGTCGGACTCCAATACGAGCAGTACTTC.

This CDR3 is CASRGTPGAGQPQHF. The CDR3 DNA sequence: TGTGCCAGCAGGGGGACTCCAGGGGCAGGTCAGCCCCAGCATTTT. This sequence joins TRBV28 and TRBJ1-5, with D possibly matching TRBD1 (6 bases). The CDR3 has 15 amino acids. Trimming took 6 bases from V and 6 from J, leaving 18 bases between them. CDR1 is MDHEN and CDR2 is SYDVKM in the germline V gene.

The V and J genes are TRBV19 and TRBJ1-1, with D tentatively TRBD1 (5 bases). V dropped 6 bases and J dropped 1 base, with 12 bases sitting between them. Germline CDR1 and CDR2: LNHDA and SQIVND (reference sequence). CDR3 length: 14 residues. CDR3 bases: TGTGCCAGTAGCGGAGAGGGGAGGAACACTGAAGCTTTCTTT. It is translated as CASSGEGRNTEAFF. Variable domain in full (rest from reference TRBV19 and TRBJ1-1): DGGITQSPKYLFRKEGQNVTLSCEQNLNHDAMYWYRQDPGQGLRLIYYSQIVNDFQKGDIAEGYSVSREKKESFPLTVTSAQKNPTAFYLCASSGEGRNTEAFFGQGTRLTVV.

V is TRBV12-3 or TRBV12-4 and J is TRBJ2-3; 8 bases are shared with TRBD2. Losses at the gene ends were 10 bases for V and 3 bases for J; bases not matched to a gene: 6. CDR3 length: 13 amino acids. CDR3 region: CATGGGWTDTQYF. The CDR3 DNA sequence: TGTGCCACGGGGGGGGGATGGACAGATACGCAGTATTTT.

The chain recombines TRBV12-5 with TRBJ2-7; D is perhaps TRBD1 (5 bases). Trimming shortened V by 0 bases and J by 6 bases, and 15 bases separated the two germline ends. Germline lookup yields CDR1 LGHNT and CDR2 FRNRAP. CDR3 length: 15 residues. This CDR3 is CASGLVRVQGFEQYF. The CDR3 coding sequence is TGTGCTAGTGGTTTGGTACGCGTCCAGGGTTTCGAGCAGTACTTC. Full variable domain (missing parts from reference TRBV12-5 and TRBJ2-7): DARVTQTPRHKVTEMGQEVTMRCQPILGHNTVFWYRQTMMQGLELLAYFRNRAPLDDSGMPKDRFSAEMPDATLATLKIQPSEPRDSAVYFCASGLVRVQGFEQYFGPGTRLTVT.

This chain links TRBV4-1 with TRBJ2-3, with 11 bases that match TRBD2. The CDR3 length is 16 residues. From germline, CDR1 is MGHRA and CDR2 YSYEKL. Unmatched junction bases numbered 6, after V lost 1 base and J lost 6 bases. The CDR3 spells CASSQAGTSGGDTQYF. The DNA of the CDR3 is TGCGCCAGCAGCCAAGCTGGCACTAGCGGGGGTGATACGCAGTATTTT.